The present T cell receptor (beta chain) was sequenced within a study of OX40 agonist ivuxolimab in advanced cancers. Study-level background: As their treatment, patients were administered ivuxolimab, an agonistic anti-OX40 (CD134) antibody. Cohort: approximately 79% men, mean age approximately 60, aged roughly 20 to 79.

This CDR3 has 17 residues. Germline loops: CDR1 LGHNA, CDR2 YSLEER. Trimming stripped 0 bases from V and 1 base from J, with 16 bases between. Only in-frame clones appear in the TCRdb table, and some are missing; sequencing was by immunoSEQ multiplex PCR. The table includes over 25,000 clones, over 75% detected once. The sequencing used CD4+ or CD8+ T cells sorted from blood, collected in a trial of the OX40 agonist ivuxolimab. The V and J genes are TRBV4-3 and TRBJ2-7; no firm D call. The origin of this receptor is an adult with an advanced solid tumor such as melanoma, head and neck, liver or kidney cancer. CDR3 amino acids: CASSQDRPGLVSYEQYF. CDR3 coding DNA: TGCGCCAGCAGCCAAGACAGGCCGGGTCTCGTATCCTACGAGCAGTACTTC.